The 12 T cell receptor beta chains below all came from one sample that was sequenced in a study of T cells after yellow fever vaccination. TCRdb called the 5' RACE reads again in MiXCR, with one record for every CDR3 protein. The sample has a few hundred thousand distinct CDR3 sequences; about 5.2% are singletons. The sequenced sample was CD4+ T cells sorted from PBMCs, obtained on the day of the yellow fever booster vaccination. These receptors were taken from a man younger than 35 who received the YFV17D yellow fever vaccine.

This clonotype was detected only a few times. The chain couples TRBV12-3 or TRBV12-4 to TRBJ2-4; the D is unclear. Trimming left V 6 bases short and J 9 bases short, with 9 bases between. CDR3 length: 11 residues. The CDR3 DNA reads TGTGCCAGCAGCCCGCGTGGCATTCAGTACTTC. Translating it yields CASSPRGIQYF.

This clonotype has a count of ten or more. The germline gene is not matched at one end of the junction; a read error may be the cause. The J gene is TRBJ2-5, the V gene TRBV5-1; 8 bases align to TRBD2. The CDR3 sequence is 14 residues long. In germline, CDR1 is SGHRS, CDR2 YFSETQ. CDR3 nucleotide sequence: TGTGCCAGCAGCTTAACGGGGGGGGCGGAGACCCAGTACTTC. Its translation is CASSLTGGAETQYF.

The chain joins TRBV3-1 to TRBJ2-1; 7 nucleotides match TRBD2. The CDR3 runs to 16 residues. V trimming: 3 bases; J trimming: 5 bases; junction bases outside the gene matches: 10. CDR1 is LGHDT and CDR2 is YNNKEL in the germline V gene (reference sequence). The CDR3 DNA sequence: TGTGCCAGCAGCCACCTGCTAGGGACTACGAACAATGAGCAGTTCTTC. Protein sequence: CASSHLLGTTNNEQFF.

The V gene is TRBV7-3, the J gene TRBJ2-1; TRBD1 matches 12 bases. The germline CDR1 and CDR2 sequences are SGHTA and FQGTGA. The CDR3 contains 17 residues. V lost 5 bases to trimming and J lost 4 bases; unmatched junction nucleotides: 9. CDR3 in DNA: TGTGCCAGCAGCCCCCATCCGGGACAGGGGGCTTACAATGAGCAGTTCTTC. The encoded protein is CASSPHPGQGAYNEQFF. Based on the CDR3 plus reference TRBV7-3 and TRBJ2-1, the full variable domain is GAGVSQTPSNKVTEKGKYVELRCDPISGHTALYWYRQSLGQGPEFLIYFQGTGAADDSGLPNDRFFAVRPEGSVSTLKIQRTERGDSAVYLCASSPHPGQGAYNEQFFGPGTRLTVL.

The table lists this clonotype with a few counts. V gene TRBV6-1 combines with J gene TRBJ2-5; maybe TRBD1 (5 bases). CDR1 is MNHNS and CDR2 is SASEGT in the germline V gene. The ends were cut back, 1 base at V and 1 base at J, with 10 bases in the middle. The CDR3 is 15 residues long. CDR3 nucleotide sequence: TGTGCCAGCAGTGAAGAGGGGATTTTCCAAGAGACCCAGTACTTC. Translation: CASSEEGIFQETQYF.

This clonotype was observed at least ten times. The genes are TRBV12-3 or TRBV12-4 and TRBJ2-5; 9 nucleotides align to TRBD1. With V trimmed by 3 bases and J by 4 bases, 3 bases remained unmatched. The CDR3 totals 14 residues. CDR3: CASSFPDRGETQYF. In DNA, the CDR3 is TGTGCCAGCAGTTTCCCGGACAGGGGAGAGACCCAGTACTTC.

The chain joins TRBV29-1 to TRBJ2-7; 8 nucleotides line up with TRBD1. The CDR3 has 14 residues. The V and J ends lost 4 bases and 7 bases, in that order; junction bases with no gene match: 12. Germline V gives CDR1 SQVTM, CDR2 ANQGSEA. The CDR3 DNA sequence: TGCAGCGTTGGTCCCCAGGGGGCTGTGGGGGAGCAGTACTTC. As protein: CSVGPQGAVGEQYF.

The chain links TRBV5-1 to TRBJ1-2, with D unresolved. There are 16 residues in the CDR3. Trimming took 0 bases from V and 0 from J, leaving 12 bases between them. Per the germline V gene, CDR1 is SGHRS and CDR2 is YFSETQ. The CDR3 sequence: CASSLASGMSNYGYTF. In nucleotides, the CDR3 is TGCGCCAGCAGCTTGGCCTCGGGGATGTCTAACTATGGCTACACCTTC.

This clonotype was seen a few times. This chain joins TRBV4-2 and TRBJ1-1; D unresolved. Trimming removed 4 bases at V and 4 bases at J, with 10 bases between. The length of the CDR3 is 13 residues. Germline CDR1 LGHNA, CDR2 YNFKEQ. For the CDR3, the DNA is TGTGCCAGCAGCCCGAGCTGGGTCACTGAAGCTTTCTTT. Translation: CASSPSWVTEAFF.

This clonotype has a count of ten or more. The CDR3 is CASGGQAVETQYF. CDR3 DNA sequence: TGTGCCAGCGGGGGACAGGCCGTGGAGACCCAGTACTTC. This chain connects TRBV2 to TRBJ2-5, with 8 nucleotides matching TRBD1. This CDR3 is built from 13 residues. Germline CDR1 is SNHLY and CDR2 is FYNNEI. Trimming removed 8 bases from V and 5 bases from J; junction bases left unmatched: 7.

This clonotype turned up a few times. The chain joins TRBV18 to TRBJ2-5, with TRBD1 matching over 10 bases. The germline V gene has CDR1 KGHSH and CDR2 LQKENI. CDR3 length: 14 residues. Trimming cost V 6 bases and J 5 bases; bases outside gene matches: 6. Here the CDR3 reads CASSPTGGDETQYF. The CDR3 bases are TGTGCCAGCTCCCCGACAGGGGGCGACGAGACCCAGTACTTC.

In this sample, this clonotype turned up many times. The rearrangement uses TRBV12-3 or TRBV12-4 and TRBJ1-1; D is undetermined. Trimming took off 7 bases at V and 4 bases at J, with 7 bases between the two ends. The CDR3 length is 11 residues. The CDR3 loop reads CASTSLTEAFF. The CDR3 DNA reads TGTGCCAGCACTTCCCTCACTGAAGCTTTCTTT.